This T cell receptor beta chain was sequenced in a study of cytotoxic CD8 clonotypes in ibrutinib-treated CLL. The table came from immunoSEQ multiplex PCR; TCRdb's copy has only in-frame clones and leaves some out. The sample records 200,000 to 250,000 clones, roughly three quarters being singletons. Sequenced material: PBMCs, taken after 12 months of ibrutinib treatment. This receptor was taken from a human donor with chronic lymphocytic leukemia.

DNA for the CDR3: TGTGCCACACAAGGGGGGGTCTCTGGAAACACCATATATTTT. Its translation: CATQGGVSGNTIYF. The chain employs TRBV6-5 and TRBJ1-3; D may be TRBD1 (6 bases). The V gene lost 10 bases and the J gene lost 0 bases, with 13 bases spanning the gap. The germline CDR1 and CDR2 sequences are MNHEY and SVGAGI. The CDR3 sequence is 14 residues long.